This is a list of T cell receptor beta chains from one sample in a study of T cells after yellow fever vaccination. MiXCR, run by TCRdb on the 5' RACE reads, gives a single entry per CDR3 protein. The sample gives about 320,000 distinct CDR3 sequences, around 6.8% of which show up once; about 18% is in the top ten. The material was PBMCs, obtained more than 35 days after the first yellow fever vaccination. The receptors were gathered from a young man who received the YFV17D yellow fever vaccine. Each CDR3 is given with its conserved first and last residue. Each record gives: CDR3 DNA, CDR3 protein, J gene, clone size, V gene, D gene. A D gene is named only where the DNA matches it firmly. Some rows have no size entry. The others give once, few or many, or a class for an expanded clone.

cdr3_nt: TGTGCCAGCAGTTTTCGCAGGGTTTTAACCGGGGAGCTGTTTTTT; cdr3_aa: CASSFRRVLTGELFF; j_call: TRBJ2-2; clone_size: few; v_call: TRBV12-3/TRBV12-4; d_call: -
cdr3_nt: TGTGCCATCAGCGACCCGCAGACTTGGAATACGCAGTATTTT; cdr3_aa: CAISDPQTWNTQYF; j_call: TRBJ2-3; clone_size: few; v_call: TRBV10-3; d_call: -
cdr3_nt: TGTGCCAGCAGCTTAGGGGGGACACGCACAGATACGCAGTATTTT; cdr3_aa: CASSLGGTRTDTQYF; j_call: TRBJ2-3; clone_size: many; v_call: TRBV11-2; d_call: -
cdr3_nt: TGCGCCAGCAGCAGGACTATAACCGCGAACACCGGGGAGCTGTTTTTT; cdr3_aa: CASSRTITANTGELFF; j_call: TRBJ2-2; clone_size: few; v_call: TRBV5-1; d_call: -
cdr3_nt: TGTGCCAGCAGCTTGTGGGCATCCGGGGCCAACGTCCTGACTTTC; cdr3_aa: CASSLWASGANVLTF; j_call: TRBJ2-6; clone_size: -; v_call: TRBV5-4; d_call: -
cdr3_nt: TGTGCCAGCAGCTTAGCGTTGAGGGGGGGGATCCAGCATTTT; cdr3_aa: CASSLALRGGIQHF; j_call: TRBJ1-5; clone_size: few; v_call: TRBV7-6; d_call: -
cdr3_nt: TGCGCCAGCAGCCAAGAGTCAAATATGGGAGCTTTCTTT; cdr3_aa: CASSQESNMGAFF; j_call: TRBJ1-1; clone_size: -; v_call: TRBV4-1; d_call: -
cdr3_nt: TGTGCCAGCACTGGTGGCTTCACAGATACGCAGTATTTT; cdr3_aa: CASTGGFTDTQYF; j_call: TRBJ2-3; clone_size: -; v_call: TRBV2; d_call: -
cdr3_nt: TGTGCCAGCAGCTTGGAGGACGGGCTGAATGAGCAGTTCTTC; cdr3_aa: CASSLEDGLNEQFF; j_call: TRBJ2-1; clone_size: many; v_call: TRBV7-9; d_call: -
cdr3_nt: TGCGCCAGCAGCCAAGACTTGTTCTCTGACACCGGGGAGCTGTTTTTT; cdr3_aa: CASSQDLFSDTGELFF; j_call: TRBJ2-2; clone_size: -; v_call: TRBV4-3; d_call: -
cdr3_nt: TGTGCCAGCGGAATGGACAGGGACAATGAGCAGTTCTTC; cdr3_aa: CASGMDRDNEQFF; j_call: TRBJ2-1; clone_size: -; v_call: TRBV27; d_call: TRBD1
cdr3_nt: TGTGCCAGTAGTATAGGGGACACGAGAGCTAGCACAGATACGCAGTATTTT; cdr3_aa: CASSIGDTRASTDTQYF; j_call: TRBJ2-3; clone_size: -; v_call: TRBV19; d_call: -
cdr3_nt: TGTGCCAGCAGCCATCTTAGGGGAAACACAGATACGCAGTATTTT; cdr3_aa: CASSHLRGNTDTQYF; j_call: TRBJ2-3; clone_size: few; v_call: TRBV11-2; d_call: -
cdr3_nt: TGTGCCAGCAGCTTAACGGGCAGCGACAATCAGCCCCAGCATTTT; cdr3_aa: CASSLTGSDNQPQHF; j_call: TRBJ1-5; clone_size: few; v_call: TRBV7-2; d_call: -
cdr3_nt: TGTGCCAGCAGCTTAGGGGGCCGGGACAGGGCCTATGGCTACACCTTC; cdr3_aa: CASSLGGRDRAYGYTF; j_call: TRBJ1-2; clone_size: -; v_call: TRBV7-2; d_call: TRBD1
cdr3_nt: TGTGCCAGCTCACCTAAGACACGGAGCTCCTACGAGCAGTACTTC; cdr3_aa: CASSPKTRSSYEQYF; j_call: TRBJ2-7; clone_size: many; v_call: TRBV18; d_call: -
cdr3_nt: TGTGCCAGCACAACTCATGCTTCTCCCCTGGATACGCAGTATTTT; cdr3_aa: CASTTHASPLDTQYF; j_call: TRBJ2-3; clone_size: many; v_call: TRBV12-3/TRBV12-4; d_call: -